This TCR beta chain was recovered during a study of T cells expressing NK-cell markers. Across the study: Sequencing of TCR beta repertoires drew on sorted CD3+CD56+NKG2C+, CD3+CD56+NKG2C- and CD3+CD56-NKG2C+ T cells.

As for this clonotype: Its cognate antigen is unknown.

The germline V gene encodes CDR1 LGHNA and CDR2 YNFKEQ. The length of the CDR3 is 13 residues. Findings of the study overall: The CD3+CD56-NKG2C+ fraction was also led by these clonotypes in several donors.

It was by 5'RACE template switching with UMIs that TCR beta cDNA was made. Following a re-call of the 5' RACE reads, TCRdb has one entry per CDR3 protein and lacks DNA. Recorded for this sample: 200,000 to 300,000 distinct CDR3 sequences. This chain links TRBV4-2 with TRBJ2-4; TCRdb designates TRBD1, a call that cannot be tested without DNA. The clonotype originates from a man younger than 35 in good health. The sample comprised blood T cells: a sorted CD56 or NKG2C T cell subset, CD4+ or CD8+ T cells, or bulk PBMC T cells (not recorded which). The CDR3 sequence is CASSHGTENIQYF.